The present T cell receptor (beta chain) was sequenced within a study of T cells after yellow fever vaccination. Regarding the study as a whole: CD4 and CD8 compartments shared a small share of clonotypes. Among primary-vaccination clones, most reappeared after the booster, at approximately 97% for CD4 and under 90% for CD8.

Details on this clonotype: What it binds is unknown.

A universal primer site and UMIs were added as TCR cDNA was made by 5'RACE template switching. TCRdb reprocessed the 5' RACE reads with MiXCR, giving one entry per CDR3 protein. Altogether 250,000 to 300,000 distinct CDR3 sequences are present, 8.7% being singletons, with the ten largest covering around 3.1%. The ends lost 4 bases at V and 7 bases at J; junction bases unmatched: 5. Germline V gene sequence: CDR1 SGHNT, CDR2 YYREEE (reference sequence). This CDR3 region has 13 residues. The sequenced sample was CD4+ T cells sorted from PBMCs, obtained 5 days after the yellow fever booster vaccination. The rearrangement joins TRBV5-4 to TRBJ2-3; 8 bases match TRBD1. The sequence derives from a man aged 18-30 years who received the YFV17D yellow fever vaccine. In nucleotides, the CDR3 is TGTGCCAGCAGCGATACAGGGGGGTATACGCAGTATTTT. Translation gives CASSDTGGYTQYF.